One sample yielded the 20 T cell receptor beta chains listed below, sequenced in a study of cytomegalovirus exposure and HLA in healthy donors. The PCR had 60 Vbeta and 13 Jbeta primers. Some clones are missing from TCRdb's copy, which holds only in-frame ones; the method was immunoSEQ multiplex PCR. The data contain some 130,000 clones, more than 70% of them seen just once; the ten biggest clones take up around 2%. What was sequenced was PBMCs. Receptor source: a man aged 30-40 years in good health and CMV-seronegative.

The V and J genes are TRBV11-1 and TRBJ2-7, with D perhaps TRBD2 (6 bases). Deletions cut 1 base from V and 0 bases from J, with 13 bases between. The CDR3 contains 16 residues. Germline CDR1 SGHAT, CDR2 FQDESV (reference sequence). In DNA form, the CDR3 reads TGTGCCAGCAGCTTAGGCGGTAGCGGATACTCCTACGAGCAGTACTTC. This translates into CASSLGGSGYSYEQYF.

This CDR3 reads CSVDPGQGFYGTQYF. In DNA form, the CDR3 reads TGCAGCGTTGATCCCGGACAGGGGTTTTATGGGACCCAGTACTTC. The gene calls are TRBV29-1 and TRBJ2-5; TRBD1 matches 9 bases. V trimming: 3 bases; J trimming: 7 bases; junction bases outside the gene matches: 12. This CDR3 region has 15 residues. Germline V gives CDR1 SQVTM, CDR2 ANQGSEA.

The V gene is TRBV19, the J gene TRBJ1-5; 7 bases are shared with TRBD1. Trimming took 6 bases from V and 0 from J; bases not matched to a gene: 8. The CDR3 consists of 16 residues. Germline V lookup: CDR1 LNHDA, CDR2 SQIVND (reference sequence). In nucleotides, the CDR3 is TGTGCCAGTAGGTGGACAGGCCTCTATAGCAATCAGCCCCAGCATTTT. It specifies CASRWTGLYSNQPQHF. Using reference TRBV19 and TRBJ1-5 for the parts outside the CDR3, the full variable domain is DGGITQSPKYLFRKEGQNVTLSCEQNLNHDAMYWYRQDPGQGLRLIYYSQIVNDFQKGDIAEGYSVSREKKESFPLTVTSAQKNPTAFYLCASRWTGLYSNQPQHFGDGTRLSIL.

The rearrangement joins TRBV6-5 to TRBJ2-1; the D is unclear. The germline gives CDR1 MNHEY, CDR2 SVGAGI. This CDR3 has 13 amino acids. The ends were cut back, 0 bases at V and 7 bases at J, with 7 bases in the middle. CDR3 nucleotide sequence: TGTGCCAGCAGTTACTCCAAAGCAAATGAGCAGTTCTTC. The encoded protein is CASSYSKANEQFF.

There are a few counts of this clone. The chain carries TRBV5-8 and TRBJ1-2, with 7 positions matching TRBD1. Germline V gene sequence: CDR1 SGHTS, CDR2 YDEGEE. V trimming: 4 bases; J trimming: 2 bases; junction bases outside the gene matches: 5. The CDR3 is 14 amino acids. CDR3: CASSPRGLNYGYTF. The CDR3 DNA reads as TGTGCCAGCAGCCCTAGGGGGCTGAACTATGGCTACACCTTC.

This clone was picked up a small number of times. The chain combines TRBV7-2 with TRBJ2-7, with 10 bases lining up with TRBD2. The CDR3 spans 14 residues. The germline V gene has CDR1 SGHTA and CDR2 FQGNSA. The junction had 4 bases not matched to a gene; V was cut back by 5 bases and J by 3 bases. The CDR3 sequence: CASSAGLAVYEQYF. The CDR3 nucleotides read TGTGCCAGCAGCGCTGGACTAGCGGTCTACGAGCAGTACTTC.

The CDR3: CASSLGGGGVEAFF. DNA for the CDR3: TGTGCCAGCAGCTTGGGCGGGGGAGGGGTCGAAGCTTTCTTT. The chain links TRBV5-4 to TRBJ1-1; possibly TRBD1 for D (5 bases). Germline V gene data show CDR1 as SGHNT and CDR2 as YYREEE (reference sequence). Deletions cut 0 bases from V and 8 bases from J, with 14 bases between. There are 14 residues in the CDR3.

The chain recombines TRBV5-4 with TRBJ2-5, with 9 bases aligning to TRBD2. V was pared by 2 bases and J by 0 bases, with 2 bases of the junction left unmatched. The CDR3 has 15 amino acids. Germline V gene data show CDR1 as SGHNT and CDR2 as YYREEE (reference sequence). CDR3 nucleotide sequence: TGTGCCAGCAGCTTAGCGGGAGGCCACCAAGAGACCCAGTACTTC. Translated, it gives CASSLAGGHQETQYF.

As regards this clone: The sample has other DNA sequences that encode this CDR3 too. The chain has TRBV19 and TRBJ2-7; the match to TRBD2 covers 9 bases. This CDR3 comprises 15 residues. The J segment lost 4 bases and the V segment lost 1 base, leaving 5 bases of the junction unmatched. Germline V CDR1 and CDR2: LNHDA, SQIVND (reference sequence). CDR3 loop: CASSIVAGGPYEQYF. CDR3 sequence (DNA): TGTGCCAGTAGTATAGTGGCGGGAGGGCCGTACGAGCAGTACTTC. Full variable domain (outside the CDR3, taken from reference TRBV19 and TRBJ2-7): DGGITQSPKYLFRKEGQNVTLSCEQNLNHDAMYWYRQDPGQGLRLIYYSQIVNDFQKGDIAEGYSVSREKKESFPLTVTSAQKNPTAFYLCASSIVAGGPYEQYFGPGTRLTVT.

The chain recombines TRBV27 with TRBJ2-7, with 7 bases that match TRBD1. V gave up 6 bases and J gave up 0 bases; unmatched junction bases: 5. Germline CDR1 reads MNHEY; CDR2 reads SMNVEV (reference sequence). The CDR3 has 14 residues. The DNA for the CDR3 is TGTGCCAGCAGAGCCGGGACAGCCTCCTACGAGCAGTACTTC. Protein sequence: CASRAGTASYEQYF.

This clone came up a few times. Here the CDR3 DNA reads TGTGCCAGCAACATTGGGGGCGGGAGCAATCAGCCCCAGCATTTT. Residues: CASNIGGGSNQPQHF. The rearrangement joins TRBV28 to TRBJ1-5; D possibly corresponds to TRBD1 (6 bases). The CDR3 has 15 amino acids. V was cut by 7 bases and J by 1 base, with 14 bases left in between. The germline V gene encodes CDR1 MDHEN and CDR2 SYDVKM.

This chain links TRBV5-5 with TRBJ1-5; D gene ambiguous. This CDR3 has 13 amino acids. Germline V gene lookup returns CDR1 SGHKS and CDR2 YYEKEE (reference sequence). Between the trimmed V and J ends, which lost 4 bases and 7 bases, there was a span of 12 bases. The CDR3, as DNA: TGTGCCAGCAGCGGCGGGATCCCGCAGCCCCAGCATTTT. It translates to CASSGGIPQPQHF. Based on the CDR3 plus reference TRBV5-5 and TRBJ1-5, the full variable domain is DAGVTQSPTHLIKTRGQQVTLRCSPISGHKSVSWYQQVLGQGPQFIFQYYEKEERGRGNFPDRFSARQFPNYSSELNVNALLLGDSALYLCASSGGIPQPQHFGDGTRLSIL.

The rearrangement links TRBV5-1 to TRBJ2-7, with TRBD2 identical over 8 bases. Losses at the gene ends were 0 bases for V and 3 bases for J; bases not matched to a gene: 8. This CDR3 has 16 amino acids. Germline V gene sequence: CDR1 SGHRS, CDR2 YFSETQ. The CDR3, as DNA: TGCGCCAGCAGCTTGGGAGGTCGGGAGGGCCTCTACGAGCAGTACTTC. It is translated as CASSLGGREGLYEQYF.

This clone was seen a single time. This chain joins TRBV4-2 and TRBJ1-5; 10 bases match TRBD1. The junction had 8 bases not matched to a gene; V was cut back by 1 base and J by 5 bases. The CDR3 contains 17 residues. Germline CDR1 is LGHNA and CDR2 is YNFKEQ. The CDR3 protein is CASSQVGTGEWDQPQHF. The CDR3 nucleotides read TGTGCCAGCAGCCAAGTGGGGACAGGGGAGTGGGATCAGCCCCAGCATTTT.

This chain links TRBV7-9 with TRBJ2-5; D may be TRBD2 (5 bases). V gave up 5 bases and J gave up 5 bases, with 21 bases separating them. This CDR3 is built from 16 residues. Germline V gene data show CDR1 as SEHNR and CDR2 as FQNEAQ (reference sequence). This CDR3 is CASSPEGLGSRETQYF. The CDR3 bases are TGTGCCAGCAGCCCCGAGGGCCTTGGGAGTCGGGAGACCCAGTACTTC.

This clone was seen a single time. This chain links TRBV10-1 with TRBJ2-7, with TRBD2 identical over 13 bases. Germline CDR1 WNHNN, CDR2 SYGVQD (reference sequence). V gave up 4 bases and J gave up 7 bases; unmatched junction bases: 16. The CDR3 totals 18 residues. CDR3 in amino acids: CASSGGTSGISTPGEQYF. CDR3 bases: TGCGCCAGCAGTGGGGGGACTAGCGGGATTTCTACCCCCGGGGAGCAGTACTTC.

The rearrangement joins TRBV5-1 to TRBJ2-7; TRBD2 might be the D (5 bases). The length of the CDR3 is 16 residues. V was trimmed by 1 base and J by 2 bases, leaving 16 bases between them. The germline CDR1 and CDR2 sequences are SGHRS and YFSETQ. The CDR3 loop is CASSLTSGLRPYEQYF. For the CDR3, the DNA is TGCGCCAGCAGCTTGACGAGCGGTCTTAGGCCCTACGAGCAGTACTTC.

A few counts support this clone. The rearrangement links TRBV9 to TRBJ2-7; maybe TRBD1 (6 bases). This CDR3 is built from 15 residues. The V end was cut by 0 bases, the J end by 2 bases, with 12 bases between. Germline V CDR1 and CDR2: SGDLS, YYNGEE. CDR3: CASSVVPGQTYEQYF. CDR3 DNA: TGTGCCAGCAGCGTAGTCCCTGGACAGACCTACGAGCAGTACTTC.

This sequence joins TRBV5-1 and TRBJ1-5; 8 positions agree with TRBD1. After removal of 4 bases from V and 2 bases from J, the junction contained 8 bases not matched to a gene. Germline V gene lookup returns CDR1 SGHRS and CDR2 YFSETQ. The CDR3 is 16 amino acids. CDR3 in DNA: TGCGCCAGCAGCCGCCTTATGGACAGGGGCAATCAGCCCCAGCATTTT. This codes for CASSRLMDRGNQPQHF.

The V gene is TRBV5-6, the J gene TRBJ2-5; 11 bases map to TRBD1. The closer fit of TRBJ2-7 to the DNA end suggests the J call may be wrong. This CDR3 has 15 residues. Germline CDR1 reads SGHDT; CDR2 reads YYEEEE. CDR3 coding DNA: TGTGCCAGCAGCTGGACAGGGGGCCCGGGTTCCGAGCAGTACTTC. This codes for CASSWTGGPGSEQYF.